These 18 T cell receptor beta chains were sequenced from one sample in a study of Graves' ophthalmopathy and Graves' hyperthyroidism. The study amplified TCR beta CDR3 regions using RNA transcripts. Following a first-round RT-PCR that used HTBI primers, a second-round multiplex PCR was carried out. TCRdb redid the calling of the multiplex PCR reads with MiXCR, one entry per CDR3 protein. This table has over a million distinct CDR3 sequences, less than 45% appearing once. Sequencing was done on a sample of peripheral blood or thyroid tissue (not recorded which). These receptors all stem from an adult man with Graves' hyperthyroidism.

This clonotype was seen repeatedly, ten times or more. The chain links TRBV2 to TRBJ1-6; 8 bases map to TRBD1. Germline CDR1 reads SNHLY; CDR2 reads FYNNEI. The V gene end was trimmed by 8 bases and the J gene end by 5 bases; junction bases not matched to a gene: 5. CDR3 length: 14 amino acids. CDR3 amino acids: CASDRGDDNSPLHF. The CDR3 coding sequence is TGTGCCAGCGACAGGGGCGATGATAATTCACCCCTCCACTTT.

This clonotype was seen a handful of times. This chain connects TRBV29-1 to TRBJ2-7; 8 bases line up with TRBD2. Germline V gene data show CDR1 as SQVTM and CDR2 as ANQGSEA. The CDR3 length is 13 residues. J lost 7 bases, V lost 4 bases, and 9 bases had no gene match. In DNA form, the CDR3 reads TGCAGCGTTGTGACGGGAGGGCCGTGGGAGCAGTACTTC. This gives the protein CSVVTGGPWEQYF.

The sample holds many counts of this clonotype. The chain is built from TRBV5-1 and TRBJ1-2; no reliable D call. The V end was cut by 6 bases, the J end by 8 bases, with 14 bases between. This CDR3 is built from 12 residues. CDR1 is SGHRS and CDR2 is YFSETQ in the germline V gene. The chain's CDR3 is CASKDPAAGYTF. The CDR3 nucleotides are TGCGCCAGCAAGGACCCGGCTGCAGGCTACACCTTC.

As for this clonotype: One end of the junction is discordant with germline, which a read error may explain. The chain employs TRBV25-1 and TRBJ2-5; 8 positions agree with TRBD2. The CDR3 totals 13 residues. Germline CDR1 reads MGHDK; CDR2 reads SYGVNS. The CDR3 nucleotides read TGTACCAGCAGTGGGGGACTAGAAGAGACCCAGTACTTC. Its translation is CTSSGGLEETQYF.

This clonotype appeared many times. This chain joins TRBV20-1 and TRBJ2-2; D gene unclear. With 3 bases removed from V and 0 bases from J, the gap between germline ends came to 17 bases. Germline loops: CDR1 DFQATT, CDR2 SNEGSKA (reference sequence). The CDR3 loop spans 17 amino acids. CDR3 sequence: CSASQTSELTNTGELFF. CDR3 in DNA: TGCAGTGCTAGCCAGACCAGCGAACTCACGAACACCGGGGAGCTGTTTTTT.

At least ten counts were recorded for this clonotype. The rearrangement links TRBV20-1 to TRBJ2-5; D unresolved. CDR1 DFQATT and CDR2 SNEGSKA come from the germline V gene (reference sequence). CDR3 length equals 11 residues. The CDR3 DNA sequence: TGCAGCGCACACAGTGGAGAGACCCAGTACTTC. Its protein is CSAHSGETQYF.

Worth noting for this clonotype: A read error may be the cause here, since a much bigger clone is one base away. V usage is TRBV20-1 and J usage is TRBJ2-5; 9 bases align to TRBD2. Germline V gives CDR1 DFQATT, CDR2 SNEGSKA (reference sequence). CDR3 length equals 14 residues. The CDR3: CSAMAGGRSATRYF. CDR3 bases: TGCAGTGCTATGGCGGGGGGGCGGTCAGCGACCCGGTACTTC.

For this clonotype: It may be a read error: a sequence one base away is much more abundant. The rearrangement uses TRBV10-3 and TRBJ1-5; D is possibly TRBD1 (5 bases). Deletions cut 5 bases from V and 1 base from J, with 12 bases between. This CDR3 comprises 15 residues. Germline V gene lookup returns CDR1 ENHRY and CDR2 SYGVKD. As DNA, the CDR3 is TGTGCCATCAGTTACTCAGGGACGAGCAATCAGCCCCAGCATTTT. Translating gives CAISYSGTSNQPQHF.

This clonotype was found a few times. V and J are TRBV12-5 and TRBJ1-1, with D unresolved. The CDR3 is 11 amino acids. Germline V lookup: CDR1 LGHNT, CDR2 FRNRAP. The ends were cut back, 5 bases at V and 5 bases at J, with 6 bases in the middle. CDR3 residues: CASGKGTEAFF. Written as DNA, the CDR3 is TGTGCTAGTGGTAAAGGGACTGAAGCTTTCTTT.

The sample holds a few counts of this clonotype. A much larger clonotype is one base distant, so this may be a read error. The chain joins TRBV7-8 to TRBJ1-3; no clear D gene. Per the germline V gene, CDR1 is SGHVS and CDR2 is FQNEAQ. The CDR3 has 14 residues. The CDR3: CASSGLPSGNTTYF. The CDR3 DNA sequence: TGTGCCAGCAGCGGGCTCCCCTCTGGAAACACCACATATTTT.

This clonotype was seen at least ten times. One end of the junction does not line up with germline, which may come from a read error. The rearrangement joins TRBV19 to TRBJ1-1, with TRBD1 matching 7 bases. CDR1 and CDR2 (germline): LNHDA, SQIVND (reference sequence). The CDR3 totals 15 residues. CDR3 in amino acids: CASSVDRVTGTEAFF. The CDR3 bases are TGTGCCAGTAGTGTAGACAGGGTCACGGGTACTGAAGCTTTCTTT.

The V call is TRBV2, the J call TRBJ1-5, with D uncertain. V dropped 5 bases and J dropped 8 bases, with 16 bases sitting between them. The CDR3 is made up of 14 amino acids. The germline V gene encodes CDR1 SNHLY and CDR2 FYNNEI. The CDR3 coding sequence is TGTGCCAGCAGTTTATCAGTTTCCCTAGAGCCCCAGCATTTT. It specifies CASSLSVSLEPQHF.

Many counts were recorded for this clonotype. This chain links TRBV20-1 with TRBJ2-6; the D gene is possibly TRBD1 (6 bases). V gave up 6 bases and J gave up 2 bases, with 14 bases separating them. The CDR3 has 15 amino acids. The germline gives CDR1 DFQATT, CDR2 SNEGSKA (reference sequence). Here the CDR3 DNA reads TGCAGTGCCCAGGACAGCTTGGCTGGGGCCAACGTCCTGACTTTC. Amino acid sequence: CSAQDSLAGANVLTF.

This clonotype was seen ten or more times. At one boundary the junction diverges from the germline segment, which might be a read error. The chain has TRBV25-1 and TRBJ2-1; D gene uncertain. The germline CDR1 and CDR2 sequences are MGHDK and SYGVNS. This CDR3 comprises 13 residues. The CDR3 sequence: CASREWVGNEQFF. The DNA for the CDR3 is TGTGCCAGCAGGGAATGGGTGGGCAATGAGCAGTTCTTC. The full variable domain, in which reference TRBV25-1 and TRBJ2-1 provide the parts outside the CDR3, is EADIYQTPRYLVIGTGKKITLECSQTMGHDKMYWYQQDPGMELHLIHYSYGVNSTEKGDLSSESTVSRIRTEHFPLTLESARPSHTSQYLCASREWVGNEQFFGPGTRLTVL.

The table lists this clonotype with many counts. The rearrangement uses TRBV24-1 and TRBJ1-2; D perhaps matches TRBD1 (5 bases). CDR1 KGHDR and CDR2 SFDVKD come from the germline V gene. The V and J ends lost 2 bases and 6 bases respectively, with 12 bases between them. This CDR3 has 14 residues. This CDR3 reads CATSDSDKEDGYTF. CDR3 nucleotides: TGTGCCACCAGTGATTCGGACAAAGAAGATGGCTACACCTTC.

As for this clonotype: Because the CDR3 is missing its conserved closing phenylalanine or tryptophan, this is likely a read error. No DNA is shown, since the ends of the CDR3 on it are uncertain; the CDR3 is the one TCRdb lists. The chain uses TRBV9 and TRBJ2-5; no DNA check was done on the table's D call, TRBD1. The CDR3 sequence runs 8 residues, both termini included. Germline loops: CDR1 SGDLS, CDR2 YYNGEE. The CDR3 region is CASSPSGQ.

This clonotype was recorded many times. The chain joins TRBV5-6 to TRBJ2-7; D is uncertain. Germline V gene lookup returns CDR1 SGHDT and CDR2 YYEEEE. The CDR3 loop spans 14 amino acids. The V and J ends lost 4 bases and 3 bases respectively, with 14 bases between them. The CDR3, as DNA: TGTGCCAGCAGCATTGGCCCCGCAGGCTACGAGCAGTACTTC. This gives the protein CASSIGPAGYEQYF.

V gene TRBV10-3 combines with J gene TRBJ2-6; TRBD1 matches at 10 bases. Per germline, CDR1 ENHRY and CDR2 SYGVKD. Trimming removed 7 bases from V and 1 base from J; junction bases left unmatched: 7. CDR3 length: 17 residues. The CDR3 reads CAITEDRGYSGANVLTF. DNA of the CDR3: TGTGCCATCACCGAGGACAGGGGGTATTCTGGGGCCAACGTCCTGACTTTC.